These T cell receptor beta chains were read from a single sample in a study of tumor T cells in aggressive B-cell lymphoma. Assay used: immunoSEQ multiplex PCR; TCRdb lists only in-frame clones, some missing. The sample has around 4,000 clones; roughly four fifths are singletons. Sequencing input: tumor tissue. These receptors originate from an adult with diffuse large B cell lymphoma. The CDR3 runs from the conserved cysteine through the conserved F or W. A D gene is named only where the DNA matches it firmly. A row's size may be missing; if present it is once, few, many or a size class.

J	size	D	V	CDR3	DNA
TRBJ1-2	NA	NA	TRBV6-5	CASSYSSVDYGYTF	TGTGCCAGCAGTTACTCTAGCGTCGACTATGGCTACACCTTC
TRBJ2-2	NA	TRBD1	TRBV6-6	CASMGQGLFVGELFF	TGTGCCAGCATGGGACAGGGGCTTTTTGTCGGGGAGCTGTTTTTT
TRBJ1-1	NA	NA	TRBV4-2	CASSQKSRGVDTEAFF	TGTGCCAGCAGCCAAAAGTCTCGGGGGGTGGACACTGAAGCTTTCTTT
TRBJ2-3	NA	NA	TRBV10-3	CAISERGAGADTQYF	TGTGCCATCAGTGAGCGGGGGGCAGGCGCAGATACGCAGTATTTT
TRBJ1-1	NA	NA	TRBV9	CASSVGGTTEAFF	TGTGCCAGCAGCGTAGGGGGGACAACTGAAGCTTTCTTT
TRBJ2-3	few	TRBD2	TRBV9	CASSASGGGFADTQYF	TGTGCCAGCAGCGCCAGCGGCGGGGGATTCGCAGATACGCAGTATTTT
TRBJ2-1	NA	TRBD2	TRBV5-6	CASSSWVKRGNYNEQFF	TGTGCCAGCAGCTCCTGGGTAAAGCGGGGGAACTACAATGAGCAGTTCTTC
TRBJ1-6	NA	NA	TRBV4-1	CASSQNAGTLENSPLHF	TGCGCCAGCAGCCAAAACGCAGGGACTTTGGAGAATTCACCCCTCCACTTT
TRBJ2-3	NA	NA	TRBV5-3	CARSLVSPLSTDTQYF	TGTGCCAGAAGCTTGGTTAGCCCCTTGAGCACAGATACGCAGTATTTT
TRBJ2-7	NA	NA	TRBV6-1	CASSEAYSLDSYEQYF	TGTGCCAGCAGTGAAGCTTACTCCTTAGACTCCTACGAGCAGTACTTC
TRBJ1-1	NA	TRBD1	TRBV7-2	CASSLRYPGQGLTEAFF	TGTGCCAGCAGCTTGCGATATCCGGGACAGGGTCTCACTGAAGCTTTCTTT
TRBJ1-2	NA	TRBD1	TRBV9	CASSVEDRNYGYTF	TGTGCCAGCAGCGTAGAGGACAGGAACTATGGCTACACCTTC
TRBJ2-7	NA	TRBD1	TRBV27	CASSRPGQGYEQYF	TGTGCCAGCAGTAGACCGGGACAGGGATACGAGCAGTACTTC
TRBJ1-1	once	NA	TRBV11-2	CASQLVQGLSNTEAFF	TGTGCCAGCCAGCTAGTTCAGGGGCTTTCGAACACTGAAGCTTTCTTT
TRBJ2-7	NA	NA	TRBV7-2	CASSLDLYEQYF	TGTGCCAGCAGCTTAGATCTCTACGAGCAGTACTTC
TRBJ2-1	once	TRBD1	TRBV11-3	CASSLDPGTANEQFF	TGTGCCAGCAGCTTAGACCCCGGGACAGCCAATGAGCAGTTCTTC
TRBJ1-5	few	NA	TRBV28	CASSPQESLEYSNQPQHF	TGTGCCAGCAGTCCCCAAGAGAGTCTAGAGTATAGCAATCAGCCCCAGCATTTT
TRBJ2-5	large	NA	TRBV11-2	CASSSSRETQYF	TGTGCCAGCAGCTCGAGCCGCGAGACCCAGTACTTC
TRBJ2-2	NA	NA	TRBV29-1	CSVLAGVVTGELFF	TGCAGCGTTTTAGCAGGGGTAGTAACCGGGGAGCTGTTTTTT
TRBJ2-7	NA	NA	TRBV6-1	CASSGQGPYSYEQYF	TGTGCCAGCAGTGGCCAGGGCCCCTACTCCTACGAGCAGTACTTC
TRBJ1-4	once	TRBD1	TRBV7-8	CASSSQGATNEKLFF	TGTGCCAGCAGCTCCCAGGGGGCAACTAATGAAAAACTGTTTTTT
TRBJ2-5	NA	TRBD2	TRBV4-1	CASSQDRMAGGNLQETQYF	TGCGCCAGCAGCCAAGATCGGATGGCGGGGGGAAACCTACAAGAGACCCAGTACTTC
TRBJ2-6	NA	NA	TRBV21-1	CASSLPANVLTF	TGTGCCAGCAGCCTCCCGGCCAACGTCCTGACTTTC
TRBJ2-2	few	TRBD2	TRBV27	CASSLFLAGGRVTGELFF	TGTGCCAGCAGTTTATTTCTAGCGGGGGGTAGGGTTACCGGGGAGCTGTTTTTT
TRBJ1-3	once	NA	TRBV5-1	CASSLDSSGNTIYF	TGCGCCAGCAGCTTGGACAGCTCTGGAAACACCATATATTTT
TRBJ2-7	few	TRBD1	TRBV2	CASSEQGADYEQYF	TGTGCCAGCAGTGAACAGGGGGCAGACTACGAGCAGTACTTC
TRBJ1-4	NA	TRBD1	TRBV27	CASSLRGALNEKLFF	TGTGCCAGCAGTCTCAGGGGGGCCCTTAATGAAAAACTGTTTTTT
TRBJ1-1	NA	NA	TRBV12-5	CASGLGSNTEAFF	TGTGCTAGTGGTCTCGGTAGTAACACTGAAGCTTTCTTT
TRBJ1-2	NA	NA	TRBV6-6	CASSYGSGQGYTF	TGTGCCAGCAGCTATGGGTCAGGGCAGGGCTACACCTTC
TRBJ2-7	few	NA	TRBV4-2	CASSQEKSLADYEQYF	TGTGCCAGCAGCCAAGAGAAGAGCCTAGCAGATTACGAGCAGTACTTC
TRBJ1-2	NA	NA	TRBV14	CASSQGVGLETF	TGTGCCAGCAGCCAAGGCGTCGGACTGGAGACCTTC
TRBJ2-2	NA	TRBD2	TRBV9	CASSTRLAGFGELFF	TGTGCCAGCAGCACGAGGCTAGCGGGCTTCGGGGAGCTGTTTTTT
TRBJ2-7	NA	NA	TRBV10-3	CAISDSSSYEQYF	TGTGCCATCAGTGACTCCAGCTCCTACGAGCAGTACTTC
TRBJ1-3	NA	NA	TRBV28	CASRADSAGNTIYF	TGTGCCAGCAGAGCAGACAGCGCGGGAAACACCATATATTTT
TRBJ1-5	NA	NA	TRBV10-2	CASSEPRGPQHF	TGCGCCAGCAGTGAACCACGGGGGCCCCAGCATTTT
TRBJ2-7	NA	TRBD1	TRBV4-1	CASSQAPGTATSYEQYF	TGCGCCAGCAGCCAAGCCCCCGGGACAGCCACCTCCTACGAGCAGTACTTC
TRBJ2-1	NA	TRBD1	TRBV28	CASSSPAPGTGTYNEQFF	TGTGCCAGCAGCTCCCCGGCCCCGGGGACAGGGACCTACAATGAGCAGTTCTTC
TRBJ2-7	NA	NA	TRBV11-3	CASSLAADIYEQYF	TGTGCCAGCAGCTTAGCCGCGGACATCTACGAGCAGTACTTC
TRBJ2-3	once	NA	TRBV18	CASSPRADTQYF	TGTGCCAGCTCACCCCGGGCAGATACGCAGTATTTT
TRBJ2-1	NA	TRBD2	TRBV6-5	CASSKGLAGDNEQFF	TGTGCCAGCAGTAAGGGACTAGCGGGGGACAATGAGCAGTTCTTC
TRBJ2-7	NA	TRBD1	TRBV28	CASNIDRGAEQYF	TGTGCCAGCAACATAGACAGGGGGGCCGAGCAGTACTTC
TRBJ2-7	NA	NA	TRBV11-2	CASSPTSPYEQYF	TGTGCCAGCAGCCCAACTAGCCCCTACGAGCAGTACTTC
TRBJ2-1	NA	NA	TRBV13	CASSNGPVAVSYNEQFF	TGTGCCAGCAGCAACGGCCCGGTAGCGGTTTCCTACAATGAGCAGTTCTTC
TRBJ1-1	NA	NA	TRBV5-1	CASKEYTEAFF	TGCGCCAGCAAGGAGTACACTGAAGCTTTCTTT
TRBJ2-3	NA	TRBD2	TRBV2	CARASSGGITDTQYF	TGTGCCAGGGCGAGTAGCGGGGGGATCACAGATACGCAGTATTTT
TRBJ2-1	once	TRBD2	TRBV27	CASMGLAGHGQFF	TGTGCCAGCATGGGACTAGCGGGTCACGGTCAGTTCTTC
TRBJ1-4	NA	NA	TRBV7-2	CASSPFQDSLNEKLFF	TGTGCCAGCAGCCCATTCCAGGACAGTTTGAATGAAAAACTGTTTTTT
TRBJ1-2	NA	NA	TRBV2	CASSDHGFGYTF	TGTGCCAGCAGTGACCATGGCTTTGGCTACACCTTC
TRBJ1-1	NA	NA	TRBV18	CASSQGMATEAFF	TGTGCCAGCTCACAGGGGATGGCCACTGAAGCTTTCTTT
TRBJ1-4	NA	NA	TRBV7-9	CASRARGSANEKLFF	TGTGCCAGCAGAGCTAGGGGTTCGGCTAATGAAAAACTGTTTTTT
TRBJ2-5	NA	NA	TRBV7-2	CASSLQGSFQETQYF	TGTGCCAGCAGCTTACAGGGATCATTCCAAGAGACCCAGTACTTC
TRBJ2-1	few	TRBD2	TRBV7-9	CASSGTSGRANEQFF	TGTGCCAGCAGCGGGACTAGCGGGAGGGCCAATGAGCAGTTCTTC
TRBJ2-1	NA	NA	TRBV6-6	CASSYGQYNEQFF	TGTGCCAGCAGTTACGGACAATACAATGAGCAGTTCTTC
TRBJ2-1	NA	NA	TRBV5-3	CARSLVSCLPSGQRHEQFF	TGTGCCAGAAGCTTGGTTTCTTGCCTGCCGAGCGGCCAGAGGCATGAGCAGTTCTTC
TRBJ2-3	once	TRBD2	TRBV10-3	CAISALSVGGLGDTQYF	TGTGCCATCAGTGCCCTAAGTGTGGGAGGGCTGGGAGATACGCAGTATTTT
TRBJ2-7	few	NA	TRBV6-1	CASSTRLVASYEQYF	TGTGCCAGCAGCACTAGACTAGTAGCCTCCTACGAGCAGTACTTC
TRBJ1-6	NA	TRBD1	TRBV5-1	CASSEGQGDSPLHF	TGCGCCAGCAGCGAGGGACAGGGCGATTCACCCCTCCACTTT
TRBJ2-1	NA	TRBD1	TRBV6-5	CASSYGTAYNEQFF	TGTGCCAGCAGTTACGGGACAGCTTACAATGAGCAGTTCTTC
TRBJ1-1	NA	NA	TRBV23-1	CASSQLTGNTEAFF	TGCGCCAGCAGTCAATTAACAGGGAACACTGAAGCTTTCTTT
TRBJ2-3	NA	TRBD2	TRBV5-1	CASSPLAGFTDTQYF	TGCGCCAGCAGCCCACTAGCGGGGTTCACAGATACGCAGTATTTT